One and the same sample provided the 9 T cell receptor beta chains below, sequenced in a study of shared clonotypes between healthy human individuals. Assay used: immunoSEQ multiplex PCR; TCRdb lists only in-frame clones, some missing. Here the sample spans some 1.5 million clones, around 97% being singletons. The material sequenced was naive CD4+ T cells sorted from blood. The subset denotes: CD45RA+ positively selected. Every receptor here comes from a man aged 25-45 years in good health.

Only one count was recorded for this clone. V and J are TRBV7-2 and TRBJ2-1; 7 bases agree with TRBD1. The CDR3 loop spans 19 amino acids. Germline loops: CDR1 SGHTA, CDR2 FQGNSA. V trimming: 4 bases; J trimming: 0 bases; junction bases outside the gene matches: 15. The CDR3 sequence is CASSSPGQLTRSSYNEQFF. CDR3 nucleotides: TGTGCCAGCAGCTCTCCGGGACAGTTGACCCGGAGCTCCTACAATGAGCAGTTCTTC.

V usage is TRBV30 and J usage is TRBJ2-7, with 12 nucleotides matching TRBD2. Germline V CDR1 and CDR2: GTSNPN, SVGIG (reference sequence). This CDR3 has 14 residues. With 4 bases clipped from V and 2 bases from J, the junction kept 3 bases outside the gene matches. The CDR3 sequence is CAWTRLAGAYEQYF. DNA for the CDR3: TGTGCCTGGACCAGACTAGCGGGAGCCTACGAGCAGTACTTC.

DNA for the CDR3: TGTGCCAGCAGTGGGCTTCCAGGGCTACCTAATGAAAAACTGTTTTTT. It specifies CASSGLPGLPNEKLFF. The gene calls are TRBV28 and TRBJ1-4, with D possibly matching TRBD1 (5 bases). Germline lookup yields CDR1 MDHEN and CDR2 SYDVKM. V shed 5 bases and J shed 3 bases, with 16 bases lying between them. The CDR3 has 16 residues.

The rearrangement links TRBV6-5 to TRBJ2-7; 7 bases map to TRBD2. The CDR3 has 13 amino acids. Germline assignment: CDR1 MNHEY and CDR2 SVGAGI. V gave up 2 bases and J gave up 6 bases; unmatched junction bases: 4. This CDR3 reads CASSYPGRAEQYF. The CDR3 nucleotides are TGTGCCAGCAGTTACCCAGGGAGGGCCGAGCAGTACTTC.

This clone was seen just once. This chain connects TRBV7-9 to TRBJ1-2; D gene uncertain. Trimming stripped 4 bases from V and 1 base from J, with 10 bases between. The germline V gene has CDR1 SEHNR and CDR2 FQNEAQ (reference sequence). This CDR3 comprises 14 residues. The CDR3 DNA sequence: TGTGCCAGCAGCTGGGGAGGGAATAACTATGGCTACACCTTC. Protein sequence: CASSWGGNNYGYTF.

The CDR3 DNA follows: TGTGCCAGCAGCACGGGACTATCCGGCGAACAAAAGGGAATGTACGAGCAGTACTTC. It specifies CASSTGLSGEQKGMYEQYF. The chain links TRBV7-9 to TRBJ2-7; the match to TRBD2 covers 7 bases. The germline V gene has CDR1 SEHNR and CDR2 FQNEAQ (reference sequence). The CDR3 extends over 19 amino acids. Trimming removed 5 bases from V and 4 bases from J; junction bases left unmatched: 23.

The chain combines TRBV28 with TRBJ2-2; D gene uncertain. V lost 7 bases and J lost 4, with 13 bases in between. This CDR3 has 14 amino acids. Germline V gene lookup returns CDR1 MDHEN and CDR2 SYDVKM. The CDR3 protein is CASTSLGFTGELFF. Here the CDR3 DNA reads TGTGCCAGCACCTCTTTAGGGTTCACCGGGGAGCTGTTTTTT. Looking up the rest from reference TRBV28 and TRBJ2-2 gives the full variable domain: DVKVTQSSRYLVKRTGEKVFLECVQDMDHENMFWYRQDPGLGLRLIYFSYDVKMKEKGDIPEGYSVSREKKERFSLILESASTNQTSMYLCASTSLGFTGELFFGEGSRLTVL.

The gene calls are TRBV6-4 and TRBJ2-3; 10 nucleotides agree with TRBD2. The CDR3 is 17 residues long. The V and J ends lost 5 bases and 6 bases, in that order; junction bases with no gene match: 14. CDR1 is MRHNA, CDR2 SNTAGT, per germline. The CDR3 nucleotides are TGTGCCAGCAGTATGGTAAGCGGGAGGGCCGATTGGGATACGCAGTATTTT. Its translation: CASSMVSGRADWDTQYF.

The CDR3 here is CASSSNRDKETQYF. The CDR3 DNA is TGCGCCAGCAGCTCAAACCGGGACAAAGAGACCCAGTACTTC. This chain connects TRBV5-1 to TRBJ2-5; a possible D gene is TRBD1 (6 bases). Germline CDR1 is SGHRS and CDR2 is YFSETQ. Trimming pared 3 bases from V and 3 bases from J, leaving 12 bases between. CDR3 length: 14 residues.